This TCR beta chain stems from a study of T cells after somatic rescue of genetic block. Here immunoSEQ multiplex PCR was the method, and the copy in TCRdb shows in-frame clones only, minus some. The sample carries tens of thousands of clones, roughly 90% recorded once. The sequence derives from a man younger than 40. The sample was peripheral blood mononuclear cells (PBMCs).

In DNA, the CDR3 is TGTGCCAGCAGTCGCTACAGGGGCCTTAATGAAAAACTGTTTTTT. As protein: CASSRYRGLNEKLFF. The chain carries TRBV28 and TRBJ1-4; TRBD1 aligns across 7 bases. This CDR3 has 15 residues. V lost 5 bases, J lost 4 bases, and 7 bases stayed unmatched. Looked up from germline, CDR1 is MDHEN and CDR2 is SYDVKM. Combining the CDR3 with reference TRBV28 and TRBJ1-4 gives the whole variable domain DVKVTQSSRYLVKRTGEKVFLECVQDMDHENMFWYRQDPGLGLRLIYFSYDVKMKEKGDIPEGYSVSREKKERFSLILESASTNQTSMYLCASSRYRGLNEKLFFGSGTQLSVL.